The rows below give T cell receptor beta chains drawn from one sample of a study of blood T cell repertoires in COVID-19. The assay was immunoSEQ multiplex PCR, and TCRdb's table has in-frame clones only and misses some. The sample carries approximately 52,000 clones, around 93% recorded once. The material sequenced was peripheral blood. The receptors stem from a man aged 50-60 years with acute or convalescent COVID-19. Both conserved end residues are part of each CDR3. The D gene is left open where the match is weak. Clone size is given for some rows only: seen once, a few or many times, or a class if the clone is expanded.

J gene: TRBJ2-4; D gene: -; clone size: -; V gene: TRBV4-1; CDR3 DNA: TGCGCCAGCAGCCAAACTTCGGGAGTAGCCAAAAACATTCAGTACTTC; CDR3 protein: CASSQTSGVAKNIQYF
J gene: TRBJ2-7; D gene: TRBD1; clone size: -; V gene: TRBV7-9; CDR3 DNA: TGTGCCAGCAGCCGGGACAGGCGCTACGAGCAGTACTTC; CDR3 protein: CASSRDRRYEQYF
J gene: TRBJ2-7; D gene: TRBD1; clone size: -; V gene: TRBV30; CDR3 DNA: TGTGCCTGGAGTGTCGCCCCGACAGGGCGCGTATCCTACGAGCAGTACTTC; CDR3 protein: CAWSVAPTGRVSYEQYF
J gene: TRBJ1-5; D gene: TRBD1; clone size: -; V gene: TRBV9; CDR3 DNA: TGTGCCAGCAGTCGACAGGGAAGATGGGATCAGCCCCAGCATTTT; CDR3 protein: CASSRQGRWDQPQHF
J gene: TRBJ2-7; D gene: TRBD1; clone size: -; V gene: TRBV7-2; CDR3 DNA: TGTGCCAGCAGCCGGGGACAGGGGGACTACGAGCAGTACTTC; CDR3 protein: CASSRGQGDYEQYF
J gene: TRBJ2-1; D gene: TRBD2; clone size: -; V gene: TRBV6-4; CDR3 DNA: TGTGCCAGCAGTGACCAAACTAGCGGGGGTAGGAATGAGCAGTTCTTC; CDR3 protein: CASSDQTSGGRNEQFF
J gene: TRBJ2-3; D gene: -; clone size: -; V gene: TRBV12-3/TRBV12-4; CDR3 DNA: TGTGCCAGCAGTTTCTACCCAGATACGCAGTATTTT; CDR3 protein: CASSFYPDTQYF
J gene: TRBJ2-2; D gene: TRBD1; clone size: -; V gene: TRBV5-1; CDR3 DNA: TGCGCCAGCAGCTTGATCGACAGGGGTGGCACCGGGGAGCTGTTTTTT; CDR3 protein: CASSLIDRGGTGELFF
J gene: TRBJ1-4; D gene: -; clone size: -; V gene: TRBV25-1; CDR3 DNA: TGTGCCAGCAGTGACCGGCCAGGGGCTCATGAAAAACTGTTTTTT; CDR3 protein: CASSDRPGAHEKLFF
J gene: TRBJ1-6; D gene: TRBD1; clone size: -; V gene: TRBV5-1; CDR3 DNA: TGCGCCAGCAGCTTGGATACAGGGGAGAGTTCACCCCTCCACTTT; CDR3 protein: CASSLDTGESSPLHF
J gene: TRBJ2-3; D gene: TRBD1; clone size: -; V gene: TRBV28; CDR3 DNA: TGTGCCAGCAGATTCTCAGGGGGCGATTTCGGGGATACGCAGTATTTT; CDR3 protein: CASRFSGGDFGDTQYF
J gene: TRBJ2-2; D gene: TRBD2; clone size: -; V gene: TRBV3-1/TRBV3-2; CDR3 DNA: TGTGCCAGCAGATCGCCGGGACTAGCAAACACCGGGGAGCTGTTTTTT; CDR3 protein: CASRSPGLANTGELFF
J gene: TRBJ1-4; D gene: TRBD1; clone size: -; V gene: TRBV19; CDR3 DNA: TGTGCCAGTAGTGCAGGGGGCACGGCCCGGGGTGAAAAACTGTTTTTT; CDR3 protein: CASSAGGTARGEKLFF
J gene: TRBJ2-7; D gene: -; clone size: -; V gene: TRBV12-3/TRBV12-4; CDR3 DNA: TGTGCCAGCAGTCCGCGACAAGGTAGCGAGCAGTACTTC; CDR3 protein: CASSPRQGSEQYF
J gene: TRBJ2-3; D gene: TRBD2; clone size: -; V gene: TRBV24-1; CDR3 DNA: TGTGCCACCAGTGGGCGGGGGGCCGATGATACGCAGTATTTT; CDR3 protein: CATSGRGADDTQYF
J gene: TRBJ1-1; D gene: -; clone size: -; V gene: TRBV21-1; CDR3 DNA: TGTGCCAGCAGCCCTCGGACAGGGGGTCCGGTCGGGAACACTGAAGCTTTCTTT; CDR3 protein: CASSPRTGGPVGNTEAFF
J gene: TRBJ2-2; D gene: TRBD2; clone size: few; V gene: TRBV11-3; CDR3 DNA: TGTGCCAGCAGCTTAACTAGCGGGGAGGCCGGGGAGCTGTTTTTT; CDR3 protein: CASSLTSGEAGELFF
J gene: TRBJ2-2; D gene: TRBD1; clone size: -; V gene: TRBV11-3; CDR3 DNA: TGTGCCAGCAGCTTAGCGACAGGGGTCACCGGGGAGCTGTTTTTT; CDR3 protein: CASSLATGVTGELFF
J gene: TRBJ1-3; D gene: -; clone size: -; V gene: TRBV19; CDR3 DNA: TGTGCCAGTAGTATGAACAGGTTAAGCCCTGGAAACACCATATATTTT; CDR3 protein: CASSMNRLSPGNTIYF
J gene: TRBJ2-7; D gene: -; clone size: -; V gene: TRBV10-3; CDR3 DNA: TGTGCCATCAGTGAGTCTCAGCAGGCCACCTTC; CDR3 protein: CAISESQQATF
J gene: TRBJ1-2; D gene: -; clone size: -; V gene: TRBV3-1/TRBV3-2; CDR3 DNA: TGTGCCAGCAGCCAGGTAGAAAACTATGGCTACACCTTC; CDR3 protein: CASSQVENYGYTF
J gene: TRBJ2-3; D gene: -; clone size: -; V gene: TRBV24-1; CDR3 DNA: TGTGCCACCAGTGAAACAGGACATACGCAGTATTTT; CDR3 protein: CATSETGHTQYF
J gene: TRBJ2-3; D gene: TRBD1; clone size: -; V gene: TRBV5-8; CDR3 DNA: TGTGCCAGCAGCTTGGTGACAGGGTCGCATCCCTCTACGCAGTATTTT; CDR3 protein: CASSLVTGSHPSTQYF
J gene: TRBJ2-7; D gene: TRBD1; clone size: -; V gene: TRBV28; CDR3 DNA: TGTGCCAGCAGTCTCCCTTTTTCGGGCACAGGGGTCGAAGAGCAGTACTTC; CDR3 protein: CASSLPFSGTGVEEQYF
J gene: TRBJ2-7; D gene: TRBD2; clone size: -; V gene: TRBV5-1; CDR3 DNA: TGCGCCAGCACCCAAGAGCCGGGACTAGTATGGGGCGAGCAGTACTTC; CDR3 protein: CASTQEPGLVWGEQYF
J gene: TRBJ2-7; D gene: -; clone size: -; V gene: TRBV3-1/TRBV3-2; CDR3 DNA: TGTGCCAGCAGATCTACAGGGGGGGGCGAGCAGTACTTC; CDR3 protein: CASRSTGGGEQYF
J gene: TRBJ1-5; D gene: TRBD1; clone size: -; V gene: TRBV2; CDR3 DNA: TGTGCCAGCAGAGCAGGGGGCTATAGCAATCAGCCCCAGCATTTT; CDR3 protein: CASRAGGYSNQPQHF
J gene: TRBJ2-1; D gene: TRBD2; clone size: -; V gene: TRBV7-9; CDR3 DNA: TGTGCCAGCAGCTTAGGTCGTGGAGCGGGGGGTTCCTACAATGAGCAGTTCTTC; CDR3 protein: CASSLGRGAGGSYNEQFF
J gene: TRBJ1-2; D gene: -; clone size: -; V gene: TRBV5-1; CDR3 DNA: TGCGCCAGCAGCTTCCGGGGTGCGGAGGGCTACACCTTC; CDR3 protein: CASSFRGAEGYTF
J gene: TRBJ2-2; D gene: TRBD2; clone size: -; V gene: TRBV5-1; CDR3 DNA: TGCGCCAGCAGCTTGGACCCCAGCGGGGGGGGCGGGGAGCTGTTTTTT; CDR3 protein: CASSLDPSGGGGELFF
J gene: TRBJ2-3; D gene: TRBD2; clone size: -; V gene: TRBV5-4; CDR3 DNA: TGTGCCAGCAGTGGGATAGCGGGGAGCACAGATACGCAGTATTTT; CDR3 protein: CASSGIAGSTDTQYF
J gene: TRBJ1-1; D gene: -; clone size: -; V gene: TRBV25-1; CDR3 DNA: TGTGCCAGCAGTGAATGGGGGGAGAGTGAAGCTTTCTTT; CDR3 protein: CASSEWGESEAFF
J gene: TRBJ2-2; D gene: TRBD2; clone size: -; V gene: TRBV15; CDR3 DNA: TGTGCCACCAGCGGAGTAGCGGGGACTGGGGAGCTGTTTTTT; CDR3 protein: CATSGVAGTGELFF
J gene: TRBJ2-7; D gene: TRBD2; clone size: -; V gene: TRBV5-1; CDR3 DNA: TGCGCCAGCAGCTCCAGCGGGGGGTCCACCTACGAGCAGTACTTC; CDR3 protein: CASSSSGGSTYEQYF
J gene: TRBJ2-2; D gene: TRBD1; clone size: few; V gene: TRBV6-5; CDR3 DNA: TGTGCCAGAGGACAGGGTAACACCGGGGAGCTGTTTTTT; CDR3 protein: CARGQGNTGELFF
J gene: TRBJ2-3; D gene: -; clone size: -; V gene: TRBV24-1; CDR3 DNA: TGTGCCACCAGTGACCTCAGGGGTAACACAGATACGCAGTATTTT; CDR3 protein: CATSDLRGNTDTQYF
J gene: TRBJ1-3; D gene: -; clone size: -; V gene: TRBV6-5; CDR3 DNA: TGTGCCAGTCGACAGGCCTCTGGAAACACCATATATTTT; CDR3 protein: CASRQASGNTIYF
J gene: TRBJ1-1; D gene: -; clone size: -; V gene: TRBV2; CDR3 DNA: TGTGCCAGCATGGACTGGGTGAACACTGAAGCTTTCTTT; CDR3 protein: CASMDWVNTEAFF
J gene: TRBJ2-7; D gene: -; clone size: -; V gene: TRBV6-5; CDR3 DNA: TGTGCCAGCGCCCCGGTACGGGGGGCTCGTGGCGAGCAGTACTTC; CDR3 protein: CASAPVRGARGEQYF
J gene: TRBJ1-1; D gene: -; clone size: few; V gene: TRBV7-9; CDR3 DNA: TGTGCCGGCCGGGGGAACGGGCAGGCTGAAGCTTTCTTT; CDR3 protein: CAGRGNGQAEAFF
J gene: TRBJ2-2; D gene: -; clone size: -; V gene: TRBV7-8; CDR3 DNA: TGTGCCAGCAGCCTCCAGGGGGGCACTTGGACCGGGGAGCTGTTTTTT; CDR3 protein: CASSLQGGTWTGELFF
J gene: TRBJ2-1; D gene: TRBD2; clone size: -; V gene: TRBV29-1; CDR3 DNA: TGCAGCGTTGCGGGAGGGGCTGGGGCTGATGAGCAGTTCTTC; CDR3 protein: CSVAGGAGADEQFF
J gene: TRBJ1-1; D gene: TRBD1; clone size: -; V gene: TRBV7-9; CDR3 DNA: TGTGCCAGCAGCCCTTCAGGGGGGAACACTGAAGCTTTCTTT; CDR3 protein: CASSPSGGNTEAFF
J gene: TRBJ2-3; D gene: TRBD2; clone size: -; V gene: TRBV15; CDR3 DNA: TGTGCCACCAGCAGCCCTCGGACTAGCGGGGTCACAGATACGCAGTATTTT; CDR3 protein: CATSSPRTSGVTDTQYF
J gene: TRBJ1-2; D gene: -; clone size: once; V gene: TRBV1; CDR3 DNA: TGCACCAGCCAACGCCGGGACAGGCAGCAGTCGGGTGGCTACACCTTC; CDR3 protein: CTSQRRDRQQSGGYTF
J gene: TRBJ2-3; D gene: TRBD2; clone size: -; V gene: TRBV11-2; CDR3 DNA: TGTGCCAGCAGCTCCCGGACTAGCGGGGCTAGCACAGATACGCAGTATTTT; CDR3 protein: CASSSRTSGASTDTQYF
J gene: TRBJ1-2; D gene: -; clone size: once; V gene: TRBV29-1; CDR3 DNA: TGCAGCGTTGGCGCGGGGGCTAACTATGGCTACACCTTC; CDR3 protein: CSVGAGANYGYTF
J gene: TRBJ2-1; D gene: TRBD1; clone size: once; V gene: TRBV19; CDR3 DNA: TGTGCCAGTAGTACCGCCCGGGACAGATATAGCAATGAGCAGTTCTTC; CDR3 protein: CASSTARDRYSNEQFF
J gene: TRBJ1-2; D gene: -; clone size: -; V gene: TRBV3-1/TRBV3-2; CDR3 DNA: TGTGCCAGCAGCCAAGTATCTCCCAGGGGATATGGCTACACCTTC; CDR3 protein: CASSQVSPRGYGYTF
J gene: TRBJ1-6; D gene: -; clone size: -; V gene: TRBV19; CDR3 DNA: TGTGCCAGTAGCTCGACAGGAGGTAATTCACCCCTCCACTTT; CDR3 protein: CASSSTGGNSPLHF
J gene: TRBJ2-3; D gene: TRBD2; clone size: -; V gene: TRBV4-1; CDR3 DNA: TGCGCCAGCAGCCAAGATGGTTGGCGGGGGAACACAGATACGCAGTATTTT; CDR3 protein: CASSQDGWRGNTDTQYF
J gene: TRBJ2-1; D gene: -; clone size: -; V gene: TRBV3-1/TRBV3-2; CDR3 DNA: TGTGCCAGCAGCCCATATTCCGGAGTCTCCTACAATGAGCAGTTCTTC; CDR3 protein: CASSPYSGVSYNEQFF
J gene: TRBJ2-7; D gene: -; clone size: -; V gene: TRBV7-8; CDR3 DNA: TGTGCCAGCAGCTTAAGTCAGGGCTACGAGCAGTACTTC; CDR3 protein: CASSLSQGYEQYF
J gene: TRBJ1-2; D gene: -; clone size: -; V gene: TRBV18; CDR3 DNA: TGTGCCAGCTCACCACCGGGGAGGGACGCGGCTAACTATGGCTACACCTTC; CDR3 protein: CASSPPGRDAANYGYTF